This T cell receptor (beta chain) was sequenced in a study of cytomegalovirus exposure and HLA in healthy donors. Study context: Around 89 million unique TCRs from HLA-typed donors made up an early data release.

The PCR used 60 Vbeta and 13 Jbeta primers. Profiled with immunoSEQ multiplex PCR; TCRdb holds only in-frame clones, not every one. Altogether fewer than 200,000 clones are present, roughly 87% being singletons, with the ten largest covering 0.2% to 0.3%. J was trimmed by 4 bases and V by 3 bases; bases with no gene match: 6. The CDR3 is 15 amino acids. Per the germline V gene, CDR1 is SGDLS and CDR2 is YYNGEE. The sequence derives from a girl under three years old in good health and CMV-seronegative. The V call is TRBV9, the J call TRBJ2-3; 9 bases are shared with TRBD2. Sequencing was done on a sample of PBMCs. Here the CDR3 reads CASSALAGEADTQYF. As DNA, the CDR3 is TGTGCCAGCAGCGCATTAGCGGGAGAGGCAGATACGCAGTATTTT.